The sequence of this TCR beta chain was determined in a study of blood T cell repertoires in COVID-19. Across the whole study: The cDNA or gDNA used as material had been derived from T cells, B-cell-depleted T cells, or PBMCs.

The J segment lost 1 base and the V segment lost 2 bases, leaving 13 bases of the junction unmatched. This CDR3 contains 18 residues. The V gene's germline CDR1 is MRHNA and CDR2 SNTAGT. As handled by the study authors: Estimated nucleated cell counts came from reference gene primer amplification. Sequencing used immunoSEQ multiplex PCR; TCRdb keeps in-frame clones, though not all of them. V and J calls plus clone size are reproduced from that table; the DNA served to infer D and trimming. The table includes just over 650,000 clones, about 87% detected once. Specimen: peripheral blood. This sequence originates from a woman between 18 and 29 years old with acute or convalescent COVID-19. J is TRBJ1-2 and V is TRBV6-4, with 7 positions matching TRBD1. CDR3 sequence reads: CASSDVRRDSPLNYGYTF. The CDR3 DNA reads as TGTGCCAGCAGTGACGTTCGGCGGGACAGTCCGCTTAACTATGGCTACACCTTC.